The 32 T cell receptor beta chains presented below share a single source sample, sequenced in a study of regulatory T cells in long-lasting Graves disease. Time point given: persistent/refractory GD, antithyroid drugs over 5 years with positive TRAb. There was RNA extracted from PBMCs, and the TCR library was made from it. CDR3-region Arm-PCR and iRepertoire HTBI primers produced the TCR beta libraries. MiXCR, applied by TCRdb to the multiplex PCR reads, yields one record per CDR3 protein. This table holds about 420,000 distinct CDR3 sequences, 23% found once. Sequencing used peripheral blood mononuclear cells (PBMCs), obtained when the disease was refractory, from a patient treated with antithyroid drugs. The receptors stem from a female donor with Graves disease.

With regard to this clonotype: A much bigger clone sits one base away, suggesting this may be a read error. The V call is TRBV28, the J call TRBJ1-2; D not certain. The V gene's germline CDR1 is MDHEN and CDR2 SYDVKM. This CDR3 comprises 14 residues. The germline V and J ends were trimmed by 8 bases and 1 base, with 14 bases remaining between them. The CDR3 region has the DNA TGTGCCAGCGGGCCCCAGAACAGTAACTATGGCTACACCTTC. Translated, it gives CASGPQNSNYGYTF.

This clonotype was found a few times. The chain joins TRBV19 to TRBJ1-2; D is perhaps TRBD1 (5 bases). Looked up from germline, CDR1 is LNHDA and CDR2 is SQIVND (reference sequence). V dropped 7 bases and J dropped 6 bases, with 21 bases sitting between them. The CDR3 covers 15 residues. The CDR3 nucleotides read TGTGCCAGTACTTTTTCCTGGACATTTATCAATGGCTACACCTTC. Protein sequence: CASTFSWTFINGYTF.

This clonotype was seen a few times. The chain links TRBV20-1 to TRBJ1-1; unclear D gene. V was cut by 3 bases and J by 2 bases, with 10 bases left in between. CDR1 is DFQATT and CDR2 is SNEGSKA in the germline V gene (reference sequence). The CDR3 sequence is 13 residues long. The CDR3 sequence is CSASAITNTEAFF. The CDR3 nucleotides are TGCAGTGCTAGTGCCATTACAAACACTGAAGCTTTCTTT.

This clonotype was counted a few times. The chain joins TRBV29-1 to TRBJ1-2; 7 bases line up with TRBD1. Germline assignment: CDR1 SQVTM and CDR2 ANQGSEA. The CDR3 consists of 14 residues. V was clipped by 0 bases and J by 4 bases; unmatched bases: 5. CDR3 DNA: TGCAGCGTTGAAGATCGGACAGGCAGCTATGGCTACACCTTC. Translating it yields CSVEDRTGSYGYTF.

Ten or more counts support this clonotype. The genes are TRBV2 and TRBJ2-5; 13 nucleotides match TRBD2. Trimming at V came to 6 bases and at J to 5 bases, leaving 12 bases not matched to a gene. The germline V gene has CDR1 SNHLY and CDR2 FYNNEI. The CDR3 totals 17 residues. CDR3 DNA: TGTGCCAGCAGCAGCGGACTAGCGGGAGCGTTTGGGGAGACCCAGTACTTC. Its protein is CASSSGLAGAFGETQYF.

Ten or more counts support this clonotype. The chain recombines TRBV28 with TRBJ1-2; a weak D match, TRBD1 (5 bases). Germline V gene lookup returns CDR1 MDHEN and CDR2 SYDVKM. This CDR3 comprises 11 residues. V gave up 2 bases and J gave up 10 bases, with 8 bases separating them. The DNA of the CDR3 is TGTGCCAGCAGTTTAGTCGGGGCCTACACCTTC. It specifies CASSLVGAYTF.

This clonotype was found a few times. The chain couples TRBV6-1 to TRBJ2-3, with TRBD2 matching 9 bases. Germline V gene sequence: CDR1 MNHNS, CDR2 SASEGT. V gave up 10 bases and J gave up 5 bases; unmatched junction bases: 19. The CDR3 is 17 residues long. DNA of the CDR3: TGTGCCATCCCCCCTGCTAGCGGGATGGTTAAGGTAGATACGCAGTATTTT. Translation gives CAIPPASGMVKVDTQYF.

Many counts were recorded for this clonotype. The chain couples TRBV6-1 to TRBJ1-1; possible D gene TRBD1, 6 bases. The CDR3 spans 16 residues. Germline V gives CDR1 MNHNS, CDR2 SASEGT. With 4 bases removed from V and 0 bases from J, the gap between germline ends came to 15 bases. The CDR3 DNA follows: TGTGCCAGCAGTGGCCCGACAGGCCCCATGAACACTGAAGCTTTCTTT. Its translation is CASSGPTGPMNTEAFF.

The V gene is TRBV4-2, the J gene TRBJ1-5; D is undetermined. The germline CDR1 and CDR2 sequences are LGHNA and YNFKEQ. Trimming cost V 1 base and J 5 bases, with 15 bases left between them. This CDR3 is built from 16 residues. The CDR3 DNA reads as TGTGCCAGCAGCCAAGTTACGGGTGGGTCCGATCAGCCCCAGCATTTT. Its translation: CASSQVTGGSDQPQHF.

The CDR3 spells CASSRSWTQETQYF. The CDR3 DNA reads as TGTGCCAGCAGTCGAAGTTGGACACAAGAGACCCAGTACTTC. The chain combines TRBV6-2 or TRBV6-3 with TRBJ2-5, with TRBD1 as a possible D gene (5 bases). The CDR3 is made up of 14 amino acids. Deletions cut 5 bases from V and 2 bases from J, with 12 bases between. Germline-derived CDR1 and CDR2 are MNHEY and SVGEGT.

The chain carries TRBV4-2 and TRBJ2-7; D call uncertain. CDR1 and CDR2 (germline): LGHNA, YNFKEQ. The V and J ends lost 4 bases and 4 bases respectively, with 14 bases between them. The CDR3 runs to 14 residues. The CDR3 here is CASSREGDGYEQYF. CDR3 in DNA: TGTGCCAGCAGCCGGGAAGGAGACGGATACGAGCAGTACTTC.

V gene TRBV10-3 combines with J gene TRBJ2-7; 7 bases are a match to TRBD2. Trimming removed 3 bases from V and 0 bases from J; junction bases left unmatched: 8. The germline V gene encodes CDR1 ENHRY and CDR2 SYGVKD. The CDR3 totals 16 residues. CDR3 residues: CAISEGASGSSYEQYF. CDR3 DNA: TGTGCCATCAGTGAAGGGGCTAGCGGTAGCTCCTACGAGCAGTACTTC.

This clonotype was observed many times. The chain joins TRBV2 to TRBJ1-2, with D tentatively TRBD1 (5 bases). The CDR3 runs 12 residues. V was clipped by 4 bases and J by 8 bases, with 11 bases between them. Germline CDR1 and CDR2: SNHLY and FYNNEI. CDR3 loop: CASSVTGLGYTF. For the CDR3, the DNA is TGTGCCAGCAGTGTCACAGGTTTAGGCTACACCTTC.

The chain links TRBV6-5 to TRBJ1-6; no reliable D call. The CDR3 runs 14 residues. CDR1 is MNHEY, CDR2 SVGAGI, per germline. The germline V and J ends were trimmed by 2 bases and 8 bases, with 10 bases remaining between them. DNA of the CDR3: TGTGCCAGCAGTTACCTACTCAAAGATTCACCCCTCCACTTT. Protein: CASSYLLKDSPLHF.

This clonotype turned up a few times. V is TRBV30 and J is TRBJ2-7; 9 bases align to TRBD1. The V and J ends lost 3 bases and 2 bases, in that order; junction bases with no gene match: 2. Germline CDR1 and CDR2: GTSNPN and SVGIG (reference sequence). The CDR3 spans 13 residues. CDR3: CAWRGQGPYEQYF. CDR3 in DNA: TGTGCCTGGAGGGGACAGGGACCCTACGAGCAGTACTTC.

The chain couples TRBV10-3 to TRBJ2-3, with D uncertain. CDR1 is ENHRY and CDR2 is SYGVKD in the germline V gene. The CDR3 totals 18 residues. Trimming shortened V by 3 bases and J by 0 bases, and 19 bases separated the two germline ends. The CDR3, as DNA: TGTGCCATCAGTGATGTAGTAGGTAGAACTGAAAGCACAGATACGCAGTATTTT. Protein product: CAISDVVGRTESTDTQYF.

There are a few counts of this clonotype. The V call is TRBV6-1, the J call TRBJ2-2; D gene unclear. V shed 8 bases and J shed 0 bases, with 13 bases lying between them. Germline V lookup: CDR1 MNHNS, CDR2 SASEGT. The CDR3 consists of 15 residues. In nucleotides, the CDR3 is TGTGCCAGCGGGCGGCTACCCTCGAACACCGGGGAGCTGTTTTTT. As protein: CASGRLPSNTGELFF.

This clonotype was found many times. The chain is built from TRBV20-1 and TRBJ1-4; D is perhaps TRBD1 (6 bases). This CDR3 region has 15 residues. Trimming left V 0 bases short and J 4 bases short, with 12 bases between. The germline gives CDR1 DFQATT, CDR2 SNEGSKA (reference sequence). The CDR3 nucleotides read TGCAGTGCTAGAGATCTAGGGGGAGGTAATGAAAAACTGTTTTTT. Translating gives CSARDLGGGNEKLFF.

This clonotype was seen at least ten times. The J gene is TRBJ1-4, the V gene TRBV15, with TRBD1 identical over 10 bases. Germline loops: CDR1 LNHNV, CDR2 YYDKDF (reference sequence). The CDR3 sequence is 15 residues long. J gave up 7 bases and V 1 base, and 3 bases lay outside the gene matches. Here the CDR3 reads CATSRGGTGVEKLFF. The CDR3 nucleotides read TGTGCCACCAGCAGAGGAGGGACAGGGGTTGAAAAACTGTTTTTT.

This clonotype was observed a single time. CDR3 bases: TGTGCCAGCAGGGATGTTTTGCGTTTTTCCTACGAGCAGTACTTC. Its protein is CASRDVLRFSYEQYF. V and J are TRBV28 and TRBJ2-7, with no clear D. The CDR3 has 15 amino acids. Trimming took off 6 bases at V and 1 base at J, with 16 bases between the two ends. CDR1 is MDHEN and CDR2 is SYDVKM in the germline V gene.

V gene TRBV18 combines with J gene TRBJ1-1; perhaps TRBD1 as D (5 bases). Trimming removed 6 bases at V and 1 base at J, with 15 bases between. In germline, CDR1 is KGHSH, CDR2 LQKENI. CDR3 length: 15 amino acids. DNA for the CDR3: TGTGCCAGCTCCTACTACGGGGGACCGAACACTGAAGCTTTCTTT. Protein sequence: CASSYYGGPNTEAFF.

This clonotype has just a few counts. This rearrangement joins TRBV10-3 to TRBJ2-1; D perhaps matches TRBD2 (6 bases). The germline gives CDR1 ENHRY, CDR2 SYGVKD. The CDR3 length is 13 residues. Trimming cost V 2 bases and J 11 bases, with 13 bases left between them. The CDR3 DNA is TGTGCCATCAGTGAGCCCCCGCGGGAAAAGCAGTTCTTC. It is translated as CAISEPPREKQFF.

This clonotype was recorded a few times. This chain connects TRBV30 to TRBJ2-1; D is unclear. The V end lost 2 bases, the J end lost 0 bases, and 5 bases lay between the germline ends. The length of the CDR3 is 13 residues. In germline, CDR1 is GTSNPN, CDR2 SVGIG (reference sequence). The CDR3 nucleotides are TGTGCCTGGAGTCATGACTCCTACAATGAGCAGTTCTTC. This encodes CAWSHDSYNEQFF.

The gene calls are TRBV27 and TRBJ1-1, with a weak D call TRBD1 (5 bases). With 1 base removed from V and 3 bases from J, the gap between germline ends came to 9 bases. This CDR3 is 14 amino acids long. Germline V gene data show CDR1 as MNHEY and CDR2 as SMNVEV (reference sequence). DNA for the CDR3: TGTGCCAGCAGTTTATTCGGGGGGGACACTGAAGCTTTCTTT. Translation gives CASSLFGGDTEAFF.

The chain joins TRBV3-1 to TRBJ1-3; a possible D gene is TRBD1 (6 bases). CDR1 and CDR2 from the germline V gene are LGHDT and YNNKEL (reference sequence). V shed 1 base and J shed 9 bases, with 13 bases lying between them. The CDR3 is made up of 14 amino acids. The CDR3 nucleotides read TGTGCCAGCAGCCAAGTAGACAGGTTCAGCACCATATATTTT. Protein: CASSQVDRFSTIYF.

This clonotype was detected once. This chain joins TRBV30 and TRBJ2-2; the D gene is possibly TRBD1 (6 bases). Trimming stripped 5 bases from V and 6 bases from J, with 16 bases between. CDR1 and CDR2 (germline): GTSNPN, SVGIG (reference sequence). This CDR3 has 14 residues. The CDR3 spells CAWSSLGGPGELFF. As DNA, the CDR3 is TGTGCCTGGTCTAGCCTTGGGGGCCCCGGGGAGCTGTTTTTT.

This chain uses TRBV29-1 with TRBJ2-3; TRBD2 agrees at 9 bases. Trimming removed 5 bases from V and 5 bases from J; junction bases left unmatched: 11. Germline assignment: CDR1 SQVTM and CDR2 ANQGSEA. The CDR3 runs to 15 residues. Here the CDR3 reads CSVPGVAGVGDTQYF. The CDR3, as DNA: TGCAGCGTTCCCGGAGTAGCGGGAGTGGGAGATACGCAGTATTTT.

For the CDR3, the DNA is TGTGCCAGCAGCTTGGCGGGAGGGCCTGGCTACGAGCAGTACTTC. Amino acid sequence: CASSLAGGPGYEQYF. This rearrangement joins TRBV7-3 to TRBJ2-7; 9 bases are a match to TRBD2. The length of the CDR3 is 15 residues. The junction had 6 bases not matched to a gene; V was cut back by 3 bases and J by 3 bases. CDR1 is SGHTA, CDR2 FQGTGA, per germline.

This clonotype has more than one count but fewer than ten. The CDR3 coding sequence is TGTGCCAGCAAAGGTGGGGATGAAGCTTTCTTT. Amino acid sequence: CASKGGDEAFF. The chain combines TRBV7-6 with TRBJ1-1; unclear D gene. CDR3 length: 11 residues. The ends were cut back, 7 bases at V and 7 bases at J, with 10 bases in the middle. CDR1 and CDR2 from the germline V gene are SGHVS and FNYEAQ.

The sample holds many counts of this clonotype. The chain joins TRBV2 to TRBJ2-7; D not resolved. The CDR3 consists of 17 residues. Germline CDR1 and CDR2: SNHLY and FYNNEI. V lost 5 bases and J lost 4, with 24 bases in between. The CDR3: CASSPSIWAKMGYEQYF. CDR3 DNA sequence: TGTGCCAGCAGTCCCTCGATTTGGGCGAAAATGGGATACGAGCAGTACTTC.

This clonotype was detected many times. This rearrangement joins TRBV28 to TRBJ1-1; tentative D call: TRBD1 (5 bases). This CDR3 is built from 13 residues. The V gene lost 5 bases and the J gene lost 3 bases, with 10 bases spanning the gap. Germline V gene data show CDR1 as MDHEN and CDR2 as SYDVKM. In nucleotides, the CDR3 is TGTGCCAGCAGTCCTTTCAGGGACACTGAAGCTTTCTTT. Translated: CASSPFRDTEAFF.

This clonotype appeared many times. V gene TRBV20-1 combines with J gene TRBJ1-2; the D is unclear. Trimming shortened V by 3 bases and J by 5 bases, and 13 bases separated the two germline ends. The CDR3 sequence is 13 residues long. Germline-derived CDR1 and CDR2 are DFQATT and SNEGSKA (reference sequence). This CDR3 is CSASLEDLYGYTF. The CDR3 DNA reads TGCAGTGCTAGTCTAGAGGACCTTTATGGCTACACCTTC.